This T cell receptor (beta chain) was identified in a study of T-cell reconstitution after alpha-beta-depleted transplantation in children. Study-level results: Reportedly, alpha-beta T cells present about two months post-transplant originated from several hundred expanded clones of graft origin. The authors attributed T-cell counts and diversity one year after transplant mostly to newly produced T cells. In some patients, recipient T cells and intrathymic progenitors surviving conditioning explained high day-60 diversity.

As for this clonotype: Its antigen is unidentified.

A TCRbeta library incorporating unique molecular identifiers was prepared. Each CDR3 protein gets one entry after TCRdb re-called the PCR reads with MiXCR. The sample holds 100,000 to 120,000 distinct CDR3 sequences, roughly 6.1% seen once. The CDR3 has 14 amino acids. From germline, CDR1 is ENHRY and CDR2 SYGVKD. V lost 6 bases to trimming and J lost 3 bases, with 15 bases between them. This clonotype originated in a male patient under 10 years old who had a stem cell transplant for acute lymphoblastic leukemia, so the T cells may come from the graft donor. The material sequenced was PBMCs, mostly from graft donor cells, taken 360 days after TCRalphabeta/CD19-depleted stem cell transplant. The chain couples TRBV10-3 to TRBJ2-7, with D possibly matching TRBD2 (6 bases). The chain's CDR3 is CAIRGSGPLYEQYF. The CDR3, as DNA: TGTGCCATCAGGGGAAGCGGGCCTCTCTACGAGCAGTACTTC.